The next 16 T cell receptor beta chains were all read from a single sample in a study of a mutant IDH1 vaccine in newly diagnosed glioma. Measured with immunoSEQ multiplex PCR; TCRdb has only the in-frame clones, and not every one. The sample holds 25,000 to 35,000 clones, roughly 90% seen once. The antigens of these receptors remain unknown. Time point denoted: week 23, last vaccination. The investigators gave 300 ug of mutant IDH1 20-mer peptide in each vaccine dose, together with topical imiquimod. Sequenced here: PBMCs, sampled from a glioma patient whose treatment included an IDH1 peptide vaccine. The receptors here all came from a man aged 40-49 years with glioma.

In DNA, the CDR3 is TGTGCCAGCAGCTTGACAGGTCTGGGGGCTGCTGAAGCTTTCTTT. As protein: CASSLTGLGAAEAFF. The genes are TRBV7-2 and TRBJ1-1, with D possibly TRBD1 on 6 matching bases. There are 15 residues in the CDR3. Germline V gives CDR1 SGHTA, CDR2 FQGNSA. V lost 3 bases, J lost 6 bases, and 17 bases lay in between.

This chain links TRBV2 with TRBJ2-7; a weak D match, TRBD2 (6 bases). CDR1 and CDR2 from the germline V gene are SNHLY and FYNNEI. The CDR3 is made up of 13 amino acids. Trimming took off 4 bases at V and 0 bases at J, with 7 bases between the two ends. CDR3 bases: TGTGCCAGCAGTGTGGGGGGCTCCTACGAGCAGTACTTC. It yields the protein CASSVGGSYEQYF.

Written as DNA, the CDR3 is TGTGCCAGCAGTTTATGGTCGGTGGGTCCGCGACCCCCCGGTGAAGCTTTCTTT. Encoded protein: CASSLWSVGPRPPGEAFF. The chain joins TRBV28 to TRBJ1-1; D gene unclear. V dropped 0 bases and J dropped 7 bases, with 24 bases sitting between them. The length of the CDR3 is 18 residues. Germline values: CDR1 MDHEN, CDR2 SYDVKM.

The V call is TRBV15, the J call TRBJ2-3; a weak D match, TRBD2 (6 bases). In germline, CDR1 is LNHNV, CDR2 YYDKDF (reference sequence). The CDR3 spans 15 residues. With 0 bases removed from V and 4 bases from J, the gap between germline ends came to 11 bases. The CDR3 protein is CATSRDPGTPDTQYF. The CDR3 DNA reads as TGTGCCACCAGCAGAGATCCAGGGACTCCAGATACGCAGTATTTT.

The chain has TRBV5-1 and TRBJ1-1, with 9 bases that match TRBD1. V lost 4 bases and J lost 0; bases outside the gene matches: 13. There are 18 residues in the CDR3. Germline V gene lookup returns CDR1 SGHRS and CDR2 YFSETQ. As DNA, the CDR3 is TGCGCCAGCAGCAAGGGAATGGGGACAGGGAGCCTGAACACTGAAGCTTTCTTT. Translation: CASSKGMGTGSLNTEAFF.

This rearrangement joins TRBV15 to TRBJ2-3; 10 positions match TRBD1. The germline CDR1 and CDR2 sequences are LNHNV and YYDKDF (reference sequence). V trimming: 7 bases; J trimming: 3 bases; junction bases outside the gene matches: 7. This CDR3 region has 15 residues. Here the CDR3 reads CATTPGTGVTDTQYF. DNA for the CDR3: TGTGCCACCACCCCCGGGACAGGGGTTACAGATACGCAGTATTTT.

Written as DNA, the CDR3 is TGCAGCGTTGAAGGGGGCAGGAGGAACACTGAAGCTTTCTTT. Translating it yields CSVEGGRRNTEAFF. The chain recombines TRBV29-1 with TRBJ1-1, with a weak D call TRBD1 (5 bases). Germline loops: CDR1 SQVTM, CDR2 ANQGSEA. The CDR3 is 14 amino acids. The germline V and J ends were trimmed by 1 base and 1 base, with 10 bases remaining between them.

This rearrangement joins TRBV5-5 to TRBJ1-3; 10 nucleotides align to TRBD1. J lost 0 bases, V lost 4 bases, and 4 bases had no gene match. Germline V lookup: CDR1 SGHKS, CDR2 YYEKEE (reference sequence). The CDR3 contains 16 residues. As DNA, the CDR3 is TGTGCCAGCAGCCTATGGGACAGGGGCTCTGGAAACACCATATATTTT. This sequence encodes CASSLWDRGSGNTIYF.

This clone was observed once. As DNA, the CDR3 is TGTGCCAGCAGTGAACGCCGACTAAACTATGGCTACACCTTC. Its translation is CASSERRLNYGYTF. The rearrangement uses TRBV2 and TRBJ1-2; D remains ambiguous. Germline V gene lookup returns CDR1 SNHLY and CDR2 FYNNEI. V lost 2 bases and J lost 2, with 9 bases in between. The CDR3 loop spans 14 amino acids.

This clone was seen just once. This chain links TRBV4-2 with TRBJ2-7; TRBD2 might be the D (6 bases). Germline V lookup: CDR1 LGHNA, CDR2 YNFKEQ. The V end lost 1 base, the J end lost 4 bases, and 8 bases lay between the germline ends. This CDR3 is built from 13 residues. The DNA of the CDR3 is TGTGCCAGCAGCCAAGCTCGGGGGTACGAGCAGTACTTC. Translation: CASSQARGYEQYF.

This chain joins TRBV7-3 and TRBJ2-1, with D perhaps matching TRBD2 (5 bases). The CDR3 sequence is 19 residues long. V was pared by 1 base and J by 5 bases, with 24 bases between. The V gene's germline CDR1 is SGHTA and CDR2 FQGTGA. In DNA form, the CDR3 reads TGTGCCAGCAGCTTAAATCCGGCTAGCTCCCTTGGGGTTAACAATGAGCAGTTCTTC. Protein sequence: CASSLNPASSLGVNNEQFF.

The rearrangement joins TRBV10-3 to TRBJ2-2; D is unclear. V was pared by 2 bases and J by 0 bases, with 10 bases between. Germline loops: CDR1 ENHRY, CDR2 SYGVKD. The CDR3 covers 16 residues. The CDR3: CAISEDVQTNTGELFF. In nucleotides, the CDR3 is TGTGCCATCAGTGAGGATGTACAAACGAACACCGGGGAGCTGTTTTTT.

This chain links TRBV11-2 with TRBJ1-1, with a possible D match to TRBD1 (5 bases). The CDR3 length is 13 residues. Germline V gives CDR1 SGHAT, CDR2 FQNNGV. Trimming removed 4 bases from V and 8 bases from J, with 14 bases in between. CDR3 coding DNA: TGTGCCAGCAGCTCCCTCGCCGGGACGGAAGCTTTCTTT. Its protein is CASSSLAGTEAFF.

The V gene is TRBV27, the J gene TRBJ2-5; a weak D match, TRBD1 (5 bases). This CDR3 has 15 residues. Trimming took 1 base from V and 0 from J, leaving 9 bases between them. CDR1 MNHEY and CDR2 SMNVEV come from the germline V gene (reference sequence). CDR3 loop: CASSLWGSYQETQYF. The CDR3 nucleotides are TGTGCCAGCAGTTTATGGGGCTCCTACCAAGAGACCCAGTACTTC.

This clone was seen more than once but under ten times. This chain connects TRBV29-1 to TRBJ2-2; TRBD2 is a possible D gene (7 bases). V was clipped by 5 bases and J by 5 bases, with 15 bases between them. CDR1 SQVTM and CDR2 ANQGSEA come from the germline V gene. The CDR3 runs 14 residues. In DNA form, the CDR3 reads TGCAGCGTTACCCAGGGGAGGGGGACCGGGGAGCTGTTTTTT. This gives the protein CSVTQGRGTGELFF.

V and J are TRBV28 and TRBJ2-3; D is possibly TRBD2 (5 bases). Germline assignment: CDR1 MDHEN and CDR2 SYDVKM. This CDR3 contains 14 residues. Trimming left V 2 bases short and J 2 bases short, with 8 bases between. The CDR3 sequence is CASSLGRYTDTQYF. In DNA form, the CDR3 reads TGTGCCAGCAGTTTAGGGAGATACACAGATACGCAGTATTTT.